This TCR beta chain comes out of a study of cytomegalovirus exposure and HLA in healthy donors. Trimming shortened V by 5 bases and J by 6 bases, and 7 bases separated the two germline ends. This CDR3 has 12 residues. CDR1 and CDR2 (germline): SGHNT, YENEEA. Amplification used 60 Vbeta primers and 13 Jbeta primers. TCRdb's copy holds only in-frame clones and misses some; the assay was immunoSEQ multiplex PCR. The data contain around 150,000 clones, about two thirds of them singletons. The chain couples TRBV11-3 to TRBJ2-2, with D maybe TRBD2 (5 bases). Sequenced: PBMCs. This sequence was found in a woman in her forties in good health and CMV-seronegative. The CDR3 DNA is TGTGCCAGCAGCCCCGGGGCCGGGGAGCTGTTTTTT. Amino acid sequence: CASSPGAGELFF.